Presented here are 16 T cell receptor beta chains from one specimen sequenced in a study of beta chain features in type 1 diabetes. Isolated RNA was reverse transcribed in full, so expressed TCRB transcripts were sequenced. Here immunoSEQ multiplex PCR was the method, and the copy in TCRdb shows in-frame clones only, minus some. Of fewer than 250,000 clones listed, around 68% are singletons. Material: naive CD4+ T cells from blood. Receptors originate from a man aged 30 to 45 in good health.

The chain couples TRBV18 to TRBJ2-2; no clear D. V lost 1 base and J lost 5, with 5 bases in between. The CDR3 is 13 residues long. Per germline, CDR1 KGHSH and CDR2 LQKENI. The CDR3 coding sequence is TGTGCCAGCTCACCACTTTCAACCGGGGAGCTGTTTTTT. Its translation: CASSPLSTGELFF.

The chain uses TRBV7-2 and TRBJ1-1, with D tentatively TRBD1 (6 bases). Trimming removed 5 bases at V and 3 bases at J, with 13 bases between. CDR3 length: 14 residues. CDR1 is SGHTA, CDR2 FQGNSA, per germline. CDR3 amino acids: CASSVQGIDTEAFF. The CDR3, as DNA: TGTGCCAGCAGCGTACAGGGTATAGACACTGAAGCTTTCTTT.

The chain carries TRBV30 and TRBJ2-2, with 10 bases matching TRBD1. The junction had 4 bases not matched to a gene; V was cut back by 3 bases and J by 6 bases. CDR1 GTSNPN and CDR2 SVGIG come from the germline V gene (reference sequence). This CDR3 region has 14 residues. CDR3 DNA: TGTGCCTGGAGCCCCGGGACAGGGGCCGGGGAGCTGTTTTTT. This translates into CAWSPGTGAGELFF.

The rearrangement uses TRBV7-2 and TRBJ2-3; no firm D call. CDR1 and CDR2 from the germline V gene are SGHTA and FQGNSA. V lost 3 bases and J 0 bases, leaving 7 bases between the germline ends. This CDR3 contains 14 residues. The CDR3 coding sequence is TGTGCCAGCAGCTTTTACTCTAGCACAGATACGCAGTATTTT. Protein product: CASSFYSSTDTQYF.

CDR3 protein: CASSPTGLGNQPQHF. The DNA of the CDR3 is TGTGCCAGCTCACCAACAGGGTTAGGTAATCAGCCCCAGCATTTT. V is TRBV18 and J is TRBJ1-5; D possibly corresponds to TRBD1 (6 bases). V gave up 2 bases and J gave up 4 bases, with 12 bases separating them. This CDR3 contains 15 residues. Germline V gene data show CDR1 as KGHSH and CDR2 as LQKENI.

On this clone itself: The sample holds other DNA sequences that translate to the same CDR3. The CDR3, as DNA: TGTGCCAGCAGCTTAGGGCTAGCGGGGACCTACGAGCAGTACTTC. Translation: CASSLGLAGTYEQYF. J is TRBJ2-7 and V is TRBV7-2; 9 positions match TRBD2. V trimming: 1 base; J trimming: 2 bases; junction bases outside the gene matches: 3. Germline V gene data show CDR1 as SGHTA and CDR2 as FQGNSA. There are 15 residues in the CDR3.

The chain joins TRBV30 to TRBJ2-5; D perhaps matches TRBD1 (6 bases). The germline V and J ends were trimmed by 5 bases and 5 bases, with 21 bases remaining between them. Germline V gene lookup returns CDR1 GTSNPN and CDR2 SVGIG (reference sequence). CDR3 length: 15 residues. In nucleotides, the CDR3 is TGTGCCTGGGCGCGAGAAGGCAGGGGATTGGAGACCCAGTACTTC. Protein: CAWAREGRGLETQYF.

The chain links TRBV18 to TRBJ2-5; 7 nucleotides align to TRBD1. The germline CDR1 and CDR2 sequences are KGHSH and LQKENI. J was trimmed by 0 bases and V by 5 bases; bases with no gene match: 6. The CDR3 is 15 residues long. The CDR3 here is CASSWTGADQETQYF. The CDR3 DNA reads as TGTGCCAGCTCATGGACAGGCGCCGACCAAGAGACCCAGTACTTC.

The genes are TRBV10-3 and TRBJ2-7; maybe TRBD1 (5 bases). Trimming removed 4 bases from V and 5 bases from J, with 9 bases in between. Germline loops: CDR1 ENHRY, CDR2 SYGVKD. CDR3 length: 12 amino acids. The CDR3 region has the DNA TGTGCCATCAGTGGCGTAGGGGACGAGCAGTACTTC. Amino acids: CAISGVGDEQYF.

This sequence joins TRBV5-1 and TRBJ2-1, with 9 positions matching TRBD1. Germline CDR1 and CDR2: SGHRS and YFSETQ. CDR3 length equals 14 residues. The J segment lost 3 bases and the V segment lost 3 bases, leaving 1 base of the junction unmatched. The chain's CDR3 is CASSWGQGYNEQFF. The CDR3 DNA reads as TGCGCCAGCAGCTGGGGACAGGGCTACAATGAGCAGTTCTTC.

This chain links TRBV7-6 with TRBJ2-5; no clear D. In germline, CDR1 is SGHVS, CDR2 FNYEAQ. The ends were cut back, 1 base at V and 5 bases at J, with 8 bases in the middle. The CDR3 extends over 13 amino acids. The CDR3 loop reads CASSLGLVETQYF. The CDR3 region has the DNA TGTGCCAGCAGCTTAGGGCTGGTTGAGACCCAGTACTTC. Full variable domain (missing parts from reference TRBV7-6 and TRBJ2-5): GAGVSQSPRYKVTKRGQDVALRCDPISGHVSLYWYRQALGQGPEFLTYFNYEAQQDKSGLPNDRFSAERPEGSISTLTIQRTEQRDSAMYRCASSLGLVETQYFGPGTRLLVL.

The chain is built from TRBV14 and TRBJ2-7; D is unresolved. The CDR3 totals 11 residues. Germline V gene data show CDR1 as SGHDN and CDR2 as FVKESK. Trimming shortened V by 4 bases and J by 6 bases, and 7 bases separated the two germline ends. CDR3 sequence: CASSLGLEQYF. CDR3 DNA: TGTGCCAGCAGCCTTGGGCTCGAGCAGTACTTC.

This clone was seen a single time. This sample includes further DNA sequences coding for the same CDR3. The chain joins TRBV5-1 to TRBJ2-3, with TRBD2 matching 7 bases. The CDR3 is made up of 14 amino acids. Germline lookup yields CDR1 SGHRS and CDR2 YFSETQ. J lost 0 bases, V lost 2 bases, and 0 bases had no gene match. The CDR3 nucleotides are TGCGCCAGCAGCTTCGGGGGGAGCACAGATACGCAGTATTTT. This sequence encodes CASSFGGSTDTQYF.

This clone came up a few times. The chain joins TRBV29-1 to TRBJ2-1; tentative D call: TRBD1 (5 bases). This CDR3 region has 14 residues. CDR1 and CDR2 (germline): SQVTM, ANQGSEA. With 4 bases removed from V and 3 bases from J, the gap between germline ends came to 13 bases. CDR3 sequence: CSVAQGRNYNEQFF. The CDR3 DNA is TGCAGCGTTGCGCAGGGCAGGAACTACAATGAGCAGTTCTTC.

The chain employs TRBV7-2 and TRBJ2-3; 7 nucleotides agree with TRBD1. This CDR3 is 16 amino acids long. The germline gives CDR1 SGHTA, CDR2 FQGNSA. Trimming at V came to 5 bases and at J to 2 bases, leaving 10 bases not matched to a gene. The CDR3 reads CASSKGALELTDTQYF. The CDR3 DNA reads TGTGCCAGCAGCAAGGGGGCACTCGAACTCACAGATACGCAGTATTTT.

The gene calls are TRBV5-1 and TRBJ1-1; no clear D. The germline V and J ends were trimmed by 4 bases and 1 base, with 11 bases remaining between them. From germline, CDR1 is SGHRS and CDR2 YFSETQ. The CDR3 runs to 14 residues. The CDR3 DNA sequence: TGCGCCAGCAGCGGCGGCGAAGAGAACACTGAAGCTTTCTTT. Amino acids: CASSGGEENTEAFF.